This TCR beta chain was observed in a study of cytomegalovirus exposure and HLA in healthy donors. The PCR contained 60 Vbeta and 13 Jbeta primers. Assay: immunoSEQ multiplex PCR; the TCRdb copy retains only in-frame clones and omits some. This repertoire comprises 130,000 to 150,000 clones; its ten largest clones make up more than 0.8%. Germline V gene lookup returns CDR1 MRHNA and CDR2 SNTAGT. CDR3 length: 14 amino acids. Unmatched junction bases numbered 4, after V lost 2 bases and J lost 6 bases. Concerning this clone itself: The antigen is unknown.

Study-wide findings and caveats: Roughly uniform depth of sequencing across donors was assumed in presence/absence analyses.

The V and J genes are TRBV6-4 and TRBJ2-1; TRBD2 aligns across 7 bases. The source material was PBMCs. This clonotype was sampled from a male donor in good health and CMV-seronegative. The CDR3 sequence is CASSDGGSSNEQFF. As DNA, the CDR3 is TGTGCCAGCAGTGACGGCGGGAGCTCCAATGAGCAGTTCTTC.